The sequence of this T cell receptor beta chain was determined in a study of OX40 agonist ivuxolimab in advanced cancers. About the research overall: At roughly 80% male, the cohort had a mean age of 60 years, ranging from roughly 20 to 80. Partial responses occurred in three patients (one hepatocellular carcinoma, two cutaneous melanoma). General study findings and limits: At 0.1 to 3.0 mg/kg, CD4+ and CD8+ blood T cells expanded clonally by week 6. Expanded clones tended on average to be more numerous among CD8+ T cells than CD4+.

Notes on this clone: Its specificity is unknown.

The protocol was immunoSEQ multiplex PCR, while the TCRdb copy is restricted to in-frame clones and leaves out a portion. The sample contains some 51,000 clones, approximately 83% of which appear only once. CDR3 length: 15 amino acids. CDR1 is SGHRS and CDR2 is YFSETQ in the germline V gene. With 0 bases clipped from V and 3 bases from J, the junction kept 5 bases outside the gene matches. The receptor was derived from an adult with an advanced solid tumor such as melanoma, head and neck, liver or kidney cancer. The starting material was CD4+ or CD8+ T cells sorted from blood, obtained in a trial of the OX40 agonist ivuxolimab. The chain recombines TRBV5-1 with TRBJ2-7; 8 nucleotides align to TRBD1. CDR3 DNA sequence: TGCGCCAGCAGCTTGGCATGGGACAGGAGCTACGAGCAGTACTTC. This codes for CASSLAWDRSYEQYF. Variable domain in full (rest from reference TRBV5-1 and TRBJ2-7): KAGVTQTPRYLIKTRGQQVTLSCSPISGHRSVSWYQQTPGQGLQFLFEYFSETQRNKGNFPGRFSGRQFSNSRSEMNVSTLELGDSALYLCASSLAWDRSYEQYFGPGTRLTVT.